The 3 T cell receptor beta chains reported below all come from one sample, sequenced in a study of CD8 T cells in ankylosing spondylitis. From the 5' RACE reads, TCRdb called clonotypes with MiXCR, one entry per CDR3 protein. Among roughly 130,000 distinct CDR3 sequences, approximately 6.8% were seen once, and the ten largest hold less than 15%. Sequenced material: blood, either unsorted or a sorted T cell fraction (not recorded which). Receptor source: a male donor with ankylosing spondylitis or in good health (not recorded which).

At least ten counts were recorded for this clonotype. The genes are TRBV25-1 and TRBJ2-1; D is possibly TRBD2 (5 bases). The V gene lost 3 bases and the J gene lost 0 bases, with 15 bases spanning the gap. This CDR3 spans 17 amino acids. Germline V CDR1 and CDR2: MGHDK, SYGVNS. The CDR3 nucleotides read TGTGCCAGCAGTGACCCACCGGGGAAAGGCTCCTACAATGAGCAGTTCTTC. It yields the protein CASSDPPGKGSYNEQFF.

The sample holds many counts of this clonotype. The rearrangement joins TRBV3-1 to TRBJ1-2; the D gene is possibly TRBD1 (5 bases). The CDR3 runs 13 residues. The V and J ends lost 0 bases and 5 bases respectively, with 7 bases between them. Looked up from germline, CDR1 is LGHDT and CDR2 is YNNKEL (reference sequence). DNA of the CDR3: TGTGCCAGCAGCCAAGACGGACAATATGGCTACACCTTC. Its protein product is CASSQDGQYGYTF.

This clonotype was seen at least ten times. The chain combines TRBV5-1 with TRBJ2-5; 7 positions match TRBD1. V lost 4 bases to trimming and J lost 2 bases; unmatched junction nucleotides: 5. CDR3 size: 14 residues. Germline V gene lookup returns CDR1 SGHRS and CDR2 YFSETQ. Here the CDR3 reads CASSPGTEQETQYF. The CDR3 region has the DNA TGCGCCAGCAGCCCAGGGACAGAACAAGAGACCCAGTACTTC.